The rows below give T cell receptor beta chains drawn from one sample of a study of blood T cell repertoires in COVID-19. The repertoire was sequenced with immunoSEQ multiplex PCR; TCRdb's copy has only in-frame clones and lacks some. This sample has approximately 150,000 clones, with about 80% found just once. Sequencing used peripheral blood. The receptors here all came from a human donor in a cohort sampled during active COVID-19. The CDR3 runs from the conserved cysteine through the conserved F or W. The order of the fields is clone size, CDR3 length, D gene, V gene, J gene, CDR3 protein, CDR3 DNA. D genes are given only for firm matches. Size values are once, few and many counts, or a class for expanded clones, and some rows have none.

clone size: NA
CDR3 length: 13
D gene: NA
V gene: TRBV7-2
J gene: TRBJ2-7
CDR3 protein: CASSLGLPEVRYF
CDR3 DNA: TGTGCCAGCAGCTTAGGGCTACCGGAGGTAAGGTACTTC

clone size: NA
CDR3 length: 16
D gene: NA
V gene: TRBV5-1
J gene: TRBJ2-3
CDR3 protein: CASSLRAGPRKDTQYF
CDR3 DNA: TGCGCCAGCAGCTTGAGGGCAGGGCCGCGGAAAGATACGCAGTATTTT

clone size: NA
CDR3 length: 16
D gene: NA
V gene: TRBV15
J gene: TRBJ2-5
CDR3 protein: CATSPRLDGNQETQYF
CDR3 DNA: TGTGCCACCAGCCCGAGACTAGACGGAAATCAAGAGACCCAGTACTTC

clone size: once
CDR3 length: 15
D gene: NA
V gene: TRBV28
J gene: TRBJ1-2
CDR3 protein: CASSLPPRGVHGYTF
CDR3 DNA: TGTGCCAGCAGTTTACCTCCCCGGGGGGTCCATGGCTACACCTTC

clone size: NA
CDR3 length: 14
D gene: NA
V gene: TRBV5-1
J gene: TRBJ2-1
CDR3 protein: CASSFYSSYNEQFF
CDR3 DNA: TGCGCCAGCAGCTTCTACAGTTCCTACAATGAGCAGTTCTTC

clone size: NA
CDR3 length: 14
D gene: TRBD1
V gene: TRBV30
J gene: TRBJ1-2
CDR3 protein: CAWSPTGARHSYTF
CDR3 DNA: TGTGCCTGGAGTCCCACAGGGGCGCGTCATAGCTACACCTTC

clone size: NA
CDR3 length: 16
D gene: NA
V gene: TRBV10-3
J gene: TRBJ1-3
CDR3 protein: CAISESAGPSGNTIYF
CDR3 DNA: TGTGCCATCAGTGAGTCGGCAGGTCCTTCTGGAAACACCATATATTTT

clone size: NA
CDR3 length: 16
D gene: TRBD2
V gene: TRBV24-1
J gene: TRBJ2-1
CDR3 protein: CATSDPTSGGHNEQFF
CDR3 DNA: TGTGCCACCAGTGACCCGACTAGCGGGGGCCACAATGAGCAGTTCTTC

clone size: NA
CDR3 length: 10
D gene: NA
V gene: TRBV27
J gene: TRBJ2-1
CDR3 protein: CASTYGEQFF
CDR3 DNA: TGTGCCAGCACTTACGGTGAGCAGTTCTTC

clone size: NA
CDR3 length: 18
D gene: TRBD1
V gene: TRBV16
J gene: TRBJ1-6
CDR3 protein: CASSQRRQGRFDNSPLHF
CDR3 DNA: TGTGCCAGCAGCCAACGACGACAGGGGAGGTTTGATAATTCACCCCTCCACTTT

clone size: NA
CDR3 length: 18
D gene: NA
V gene: TRBV5-1
J gene: TRBJ2-5
CDR3 protein: CASSPKMVGDLYQETQYF
CDR3 DNA: TGCGCCAGCAGCCCTAAGATGGTAGGGGACTTATACCAAGAGACCCAGTACTTC

clone size: NA
CDR3 length: 16
D gene: NA
V gene: TRBV7-2
J gene: TRBJ1-3
CDR3 protein: CASSPAFGASGNTIYF
CDR3 DNA: TGTGCCAGCAGCCCAGCGTTTGGGGCGTCTGGAAACACCATATATTTT

clone size: NA
CDR3 length: 15
D gene: TRBD2
V gene: TRBV7-7
J gene: TRBJ2-1
CDR3 protein: CASSSGLAGRGEQFF
CDR3 DNA: TGTGCTAGCAGCTCGGGACTAGCGGGGCGGGGTGAGCAGTTCTTC

clone size: NA
CDR3 length: 15
D gene: NA
V gene: TRBV3-1/TRBV3-2
J gene: TRBJ2-7
CDR3 protein: CASSHRQAFQSEQYF
CDR3 DNA: TGTGCCAGCAGCCATAGACAGGCCTTTCAGAGCGAGCAGTACTTC